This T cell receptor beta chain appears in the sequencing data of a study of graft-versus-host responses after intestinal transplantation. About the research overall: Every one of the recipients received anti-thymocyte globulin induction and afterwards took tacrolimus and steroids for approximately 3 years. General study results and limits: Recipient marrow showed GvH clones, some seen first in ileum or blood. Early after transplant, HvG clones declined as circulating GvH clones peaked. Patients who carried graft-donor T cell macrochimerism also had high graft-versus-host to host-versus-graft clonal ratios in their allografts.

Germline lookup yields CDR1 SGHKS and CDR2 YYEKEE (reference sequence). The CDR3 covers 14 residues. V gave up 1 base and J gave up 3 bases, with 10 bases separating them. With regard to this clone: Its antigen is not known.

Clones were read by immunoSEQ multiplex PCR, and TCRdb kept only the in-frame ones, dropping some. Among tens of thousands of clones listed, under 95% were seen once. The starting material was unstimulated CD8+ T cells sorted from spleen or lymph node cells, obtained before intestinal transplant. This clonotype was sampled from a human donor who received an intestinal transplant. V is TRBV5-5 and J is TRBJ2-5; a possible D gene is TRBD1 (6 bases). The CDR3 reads CASSLLGGEETQYF. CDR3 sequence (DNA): TGTGCCAGCAGCTTGTTAGGGGGAGAAGAGACCCAGTACTTC.